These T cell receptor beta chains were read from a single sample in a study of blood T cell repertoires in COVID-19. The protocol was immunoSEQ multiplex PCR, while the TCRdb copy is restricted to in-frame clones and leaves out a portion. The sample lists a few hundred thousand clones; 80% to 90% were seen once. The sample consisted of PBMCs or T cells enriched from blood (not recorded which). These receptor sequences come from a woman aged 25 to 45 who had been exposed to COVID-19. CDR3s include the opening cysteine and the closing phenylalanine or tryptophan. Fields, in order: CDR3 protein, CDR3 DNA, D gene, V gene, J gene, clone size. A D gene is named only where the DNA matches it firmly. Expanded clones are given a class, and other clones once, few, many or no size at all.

CASGFRRGQSGRYTF	TGTGCTAGTGGTTTCCGTCGCGGGCAGTCGGGTCGCTACACCTTC	-	TRBV12-5	TRBJ1-2	-
CASSGQDNEKLFF	TGTGCCAGCTCGGGACAGGATAATGAAAAACTGTTTTTT	TRBD1	TRBV18	TRBJ1-4	few
CASSRGQGGNTIYF	TGTGCCAGTAGTCGGGGACAGGGTGGAAACACCATATATTTT	TRBD1	TRBV19	TRBJ1-3	few
CASSSTGKSTNYGYTF	TGTGCCAGCAGTTCGACAGGGAAAAGCACTAACTATGGCTACACCTTC	TRBD1	TRBV7-2	TRBJ1-2	few
CASRGGIWEKLFF	TGCGCCAGCCGGGGTGGGATTTGGGAAAAACTGTTTTTT	-	TRBV5-1	TRBJ1-4	-
CASGPTTGHSGNTIYF	TGTGCTAGTGGTCCCACGACAGGGCACTCTGGAAACACCATATATTTT	TRBD1	TRBV12-5	TRBJ1-3	-
CASGSYEQYF	TGCGCCAGCGGGAGCTACGAGCAGTACTTC	-	TRBV10-2	TRBJ2-7	-
CASSGGGTINEKLFF	TGTGCCAGCAGTGGCGGTGGGACTATTAATGAAAAACTGTTTTTT	-	TRBV2	TRBJ1-4	-
CASSKTGTGGGYTF	TGTGCCAGCAGTAAAACCGGGACAGGGGGGGGCTACACCTTC	TRBD1	TRBV27	TRBJ1-2	-
CASSLVAGDRADTQYF	TGCGCCAGCAGCTTGGTGGCAGGGGATAGGGCAGATACGCAGTATTTT	-	TRBV5-1	TRBJ2-3	-
CASSLCLAGGIWETQYF	TGTGCCAGCAGTTTATGCCTAGCGGGGGGTATATGGGAGACCCAGTACTTC	TRBD2	TRBV27	TRBJ2-5	once
CASSLVYGGDTGELFF	TGCGCCAGCAGCTTGGTTTACGGGGGGGACACCGGGGAGCTGTTTTTT	TRBD2	TRBV5-1	TRBJ2-2	-
CATSRDLYTRPSTDTQYF	TGTGCCACCAGCAGAGATCTCTACACTAGGCCGAGCACAGATACGCAGTATTTT	-	TRBV15	TRBJ2-3	-